These 6 T cell receptor beta chains share one sample of origin, sequenced in a study of cytomegalovirus exposure and HLA in healthy donors. A multiplex PCR was run with 60 Vbeta primers and 13 Jbeta primers. Data came from immunoSEQ multiplex PCR; TCRdb stores just in-frame clones and leaves some out. The sample consists of over 50,000 clones, about 80% of them appearing once. Input material: PBMCs. All receptors derive from a man in his forties in good health and CMV-seronegative.

This clone was seen a single time. The chain joins TRBV13 to TRBJ1-3, with a tentative D call TRBD1 (5 bases). This CDR3 is built from 14 residues. Trimming took off 5 bases at V and 3 bases at J, with 11 bases between the two ends. Germline V gene data show CDR1 as PRHDT and CDR2 as FYEKMQ (reference sequence). The CDR3 is CASSLGGGGNTIYF. The CDR3 DNA sequence: TGTGCCAGCAGCCTGGGGGGAGGTGGAAACACCATATATTTT.

The genes are TRBV2 and TRBJ1-1, with D possibly being TRBD1 (5 bases). The CDR3 has 11 residues. The germline CDR1 and CDR2 sequences are SNHLY and FYNNEI. V lost 6 bases to trimming and J lost 5 bases, with 7 bases between them. CDR3 region: CASRGGTEAFF. The DNA for the CDR3 is TGTGCCAGCAGGGGGGGGACTGAAGCTTTCTTT.

This chain joins TRBV11-2 and TRBJ1-4, with D tentatively TRBD1 (5 bases). Germline CDR1 reads SGHAT; CDR2 reads FQNNGV. The CDR3 is made up of 15 amino acids. Trimming stripped 3 bases from V and 2 bases from J, with 10 bases between. The CDR3 sequence: CASSLAGGTNEKLFF. CDR3 DNA: TGTGCCAGCAGCTTGGCGGGGGGTACTAATGAAAAACTGTTTTTT.

This clone appeared a single time. V is TRBV5-1 and J is TRBJ1-2; TRBD1 might be the D (5 bases). Trimming left V 0 bases short and J 3 bases short, with 21 bases between. Per the germline V gene, CDR1 is SGHRS and CDR2 is YFSETQ. The CDR3 spans 18 residues. CDR3 in DNA: TGCGCCAGCAGCTTGGCAGGTTTCTGGAGCGGGACGGACTATGGCTACACCTTC. Translating it yields CASSLAGFWSGTDYGYTF. Full variable domain (remainder filled in from reference TRBV5-1 and TRBJ1-2): KAGVTQTPRYLIKTRGQQVTLSCSPISGHRSVSWYQQTPGQGLQFLFEYFSETQRNKGNFPGRFSGRQFSNSRSEMNVSTLELGDSALYLCASSLAGFWSGTDYGYTFGSGTRLTVV.

The chain links TRBV10-3 to TRBJ2-7, with D possibly being TRBD2 (6 bases). This CDR3 is 16 amino acids long. In germline, CDR1 is ENHRY, CDR2 SYGVKD. V lost 3 bases, J lost 3 bases, and 18 bases lay in between. The CDR3 DNA reads TGTGCCATCAGTGATCAAGAATCGGGGACTCTCTACGAGCAGTACGTC. Translation gives CAISDQESGTLYEQYV.

The chain employs TRBV21-1 and TRBJ2-7; the D call in the table, TRBD1, was not verified against the DNA. TRBV21-1 represents a pseudogene. This CDR3 comprises 14 residues. Written as DNA, the CDR3 is TGTGCCAGCAGCACACCGGGACACAGCTACGAGCAGTACGTC. This codes for CASSTPGHSYEQYV.